The clone carrying this T cell receptor beta chain was seen only a few times. Assay: immunoSEQ multiplex PCR; the TCRdb copy retains only in-frame clones and omits some. The sample records fewer than 250,000 clones, more than 80% being singletons. This specimen belongs to a study of blood T cell repertoires in COVID-19. Study as a whole: Specimens from acute and convalescent COVID-19 originated in the United States, Italy and Spain.

J lost 0 bases, V lost 3 bases, and 10 bases had no gene match. The CDR3 is made up of 19 amino acids. CDR1 and CDR2 (germline): SGHKS, YYEKEE (reference sequence). The clonotype originates from a woman between 18 and 30 years old who had recovered from COVID-19. The sequencing input was PBMCs or T cells enriched from blood (not recorded which). The genes are TRBV5-5 and TRBJ1-6; 9 bases agree with TRBD1. CDR3 sequence (DNA): TGTGCCAGCAGCTCCCGTAGAGGGACAGGGAGCTCCTATAATTCACCCCTCCACTTT. This gives the protein CASSSRRGTGSSYNSPLHF.